This T cell receptor beta chain came from a study of shared clonotypes between healthy human individuals. Trimming cost V 1 base and J 2 bases; bases outside gene matches: 5. CDR3 length: 15 amino acids. Per germline, CDR1 SEHNR and CDR2 FQNEAQ (reference sequence). Using 200 ng DNA, tens of thousands of T cell genomes, the sorted-subset replicate PCRs were run. This table comes from immunoSEQ multiplex PCR, and its TCRdb copy is limited to in-frame clones, with some not included. This table holds more than 2 million clones, roughly 95% found once. CD45RO-negative, CCR7-positively selected cells formed the naive CD8 fraction, excluding terminally differentiated effector memory CD45RA+ cells.

V gene TRBV7-9 combines with J gene TRBJ2-7, with 7 positions matching TRBD2. This TCR was recovered from a man aged 18 to 30 in good health. Some clones in this sample may be carry-over from other donors' samples. The sequencing input was naive CD8+ T cells from PBMCs. The CDR3 loop is CASSLVERDPYEQYF. The CDR3 nucleotides read TGTGCCAGCAGCTTAGTCGAGCGGGACCCCTACGAGCAGTACTTC.